One sample yielded the 32 T cell receptor beta chains listed below, sequenced in a study of cytomegalovirus exposure and HLA in healthy donors. The PCR employed 60 Vbeta primers together with 13 Jbeta primers. Profiling relied on immunoSEQ multiplex PCR, and the TCRdb table lists in-frame clones only, not all of them. The sample consists of under 250,000 clones, about 85% of them appearing once. Sequencing used PBMCs. Receptors originate from a girl aged 2-10 years in good health and CMV-seronegative.

The V call is TRBV6-1, the J call TRBJ2-1; no clear D gene. CDR1 and CDR2 from the germline V gene are MNHNS and SASEGT. Trimming removed 6 bases at V and 4 bases at J, with 7 bases between. This CDR3 spans 12 amino acids. This CDR3 reads CASRVTYNEQFF. DNA of the CDR3: TGTGCCAGCAGGGTTACTTACAATGAGCAGTTCTTC.

The CDR3 is CASSFDGSGVNEQFF. The CDR3 DNA follows: TGCGCCAGCAGCTTCGACGGTAGCGGGGTAAATGAGCAGTTCTTC. The chain recombines TRBV5-1 with TRBJ2-1, with TRBD2 matching over 8 bases. J was trimmed by 7 bases and V by 2 bases; bases with no gene match: 8. Germline V gene sequence: CDR1 SGHRS, CDR2 YFSETQ. The CDR3 spans 15 residues.

V is TRBV7-8 and J is TRBJ2-4; D perhaps matches TRBD1 (5 bases). Trimming removed 1 base from V and 4 bases from J, with 14 bases in between. The germline gives CDR1 SGHVS, CDR2 FQNEAQ. This CDR3 is 16 amino acids long. As DNA, the CDR3 is TGTGCCAGCAGCTTAGAGGGAAGGGGTAGGAAAAACATTCAGTACTTC. Translating it yields CASSLEGRGRKNIQYF. The full variable domain, rest sourced from reference TRBV7-8 and TRBJ2-4, is GAGVSQSPRYKVAKRGQDVALRCDPISGHVSLFWYQQALGQGPEFLTYFQNEAQLDKSGLPSDRFFAERPEGSVSTLKIQRTQQEDSAVYLCASSLEGRGRKNIQYFGAGTRLSVL.

The chain uses TRBV19 and TRBJ1-2; the D is unclear. The CDR3 contains 11 residues. Germline V gives CDR1 LNHDA, CDR2 SQIVND (reference sequence). V dropped 5 bases and J dropped 7 bases, with 8 bases sitting between them. The CDR3 DNA reads as TGTGCCAGTAGTGCCACTATTGGCTACACCTTC. Translated: CASSATIGYTF.

The chain couples TRBV4-1 to TRBJ2-1; 7 nucleotides match TRBD2. The V gene end was trimmed by 4 bases and the J gene end by 2 bases; junction bases not matched to a gene: 8. CDR3 length equals 16 residues. In germline, CDR1 is MGHRA, CDR2 YSYEKL. CDR3 in amino acids: CASSRGGSHTYNEQFF. CDR3 bases: TGCGCCAGCAGCCGGGGGGGTTCCCATACCTACAATGAGCAGTTCTTC.

This chain connects TRBV5-4 to TRBJ2-7; 10 nucleotides match TRBD1. Germline-derived CDR1 and CDR2 are SGHNT and YYREEE (reference sequence). V lost 4 bases, J lost 11 bases, and 15 bases stayed unmatched. This CDR3 contains 15 residues. DNA of the CDR3: TGTGCCAGCAGCCTAGCCGGGACAGGGGCGAGGTTGGAGTACTTC. Translation gives CASSLAGTGARLEYF.

V gene TRBV2 combines with J gene TRBJ2-3; 10 bases agree with TRBD1. CDR3 length: 15 residues. The V gene end was trimmed by 4 bases and the J gene end by 2 bases; junction bases not matched to a gene: 3. Per the germline V gene, CDR1 is SNHLY and CDR2 is FYNNEI. Here the CDR3 reads CASSADRGPTDTQYF. In DNA form, the CDR3 reads TGTGCCAGCAGTGCCGACAGGGGGCCCACAGATACGCAGTATTTT.

J is TRBJ2-3 and V is TRBV19, with a tentative D call TRBD1 (6 bases). This CDR3 has 14 residues. The germline V gene encodes CDR1 LNHDA and CDR2 SQIVND (reference sequence). V was trimmed by 5 bases and J by 3 bases, leaving 12 bases between them. CDR3: CASSPGHGTDTQYF. In nucleotides, the CDR3 is TGTGCCAGTAGTCCGGGACATGGAACAGATACGCAGTATTTT.

This chain links TRBV11-2 with TRBJ2-3, with TRBD2 matching over 11 bases. This CDR3 has 16 residues. V lost 3 bases and J lost 1; bases outside the gene matches: 3. Germline V gives CDR1 SGHAT, CDR2 FQNNGV. The CDR3 DNA follows: TGTGCCAGCAGCTTCCAGACTAGCGGGGGCACAGATACGCAGTATTTT. Its protein product is CASSFQTSGGTDTQYF.

The J gene is TRBJ2-7, the V gene TRBV6-6; D gene uncertain. Germline V gene lookup returns CDR1 MNHNY and CDR2 SVGAGI (reference sequence). The V and J ends lost 5 bases and 3 bases respectively, with 11 bases between them. The CDR3 consists of 13 residues. CDR3 bases: TGTGCCAGCAGTGAGACTGGAATCTACGAGCAGTACTTC. Amino acids: CASSETGIYEQYF.

The chain recombines TRBV11-2 with TRBJ2-5; no reliable D call. This CDR3 spans 11 amino acids. The V gene's germline CDR1 is SGHAT and CDR2 FQNNGV. Trimming took off 5 bases at V and 5 bases at J, with 6 bases between the two ends. CDR3: CASSGAETQYF. The CDR3 region has the DNA TGTGCCAGCAGCGGAGCGGAGACCCAGTACTTC.

The chain joins TRBV10-3 to TRBJ2-1, with 7 bases lining up with TRBD2. The V gene end was trimmed by 0 bases and the J gene end by 3 bases; junction bases not matched to a gene: 2. Germline lookup yields CDR1 ENHRY and CDR2 SYGVKD. CDR3 length equals 15 residues. CDR3 sequence (DNA): TGTGCCATCAGTGAGTCGGGAGGGATCTACAATGAGCAGTTCTTC. Translation: CAISESGGIYNEQFF.

The chain is built from TRBV6-6 and TRBJ2-1; 9 positions agree with TRBD2. V shed 5 bases and J 6 bases; nucleotides not matched to a gene: 11. Germline V lookup: CDR1 MNHNY, CDR2 SVGAGI (reference sequence). The CDR3 spans 16 residues. CDR3 region: CASSLSPGSGSNEQFF. CDR3 DNA: TGTGCCAGCAGTCTTTCCCCCGGTAGCGGGAGCAATGAGCAGTTCTTC.

As to this clone: Mismatch with germline at one junction end may stem from a read error. The same CDR3 also results from other DNA sequences found in this sample. The chain links TRBV2 to TRBJ2-5; D is perhaps TRBD1 (5 bases). Germline assignment: CDR1 SNHLY and CDR2 FYNNEI. There are 13 residues in the CDR3. CDR3 in DNA: TGCGCCAGCACCTCAGACAGACAAGAGACCCAGTACTTC. This encodes CASTSDRQETQYF. The full variable domain, completed using reference TRBV2 and TRBJ2-5, is EPEVTQTPSHQVTQMGQEVILRCVPISNHLYFYWYRQILGQKVEFLVSFYNNEISEKSEIFDDQFSVERPDGSNFTLKIRSTKLEDSAMYFCASTSDRQETQYFGPGTRLLVL.

This chain joins TRBV23-1 and TRBJ1-5; TRBD1 matches 7 bases. Being an ORF, TRBV23-1 has a function that is uncertain. Unmatched junction bases numbered 10, after V lost 3 bases and J lost 5 bases. The CDR3 is 16 residues long. In nucleotides, the CDR3 is TGCGCCAGCAGTCACCCCGACTTAGACAGGGATCAGCCCCAGCATTTT. Its protein product is CASSHPDLDRDQPQHF.

The table lists this clone with a few counts. The chain combines TRBV9 with TRBJ2-2; TRBD2 might be the D (6 bases). The V end lost 4 bases, the J end lost 1 base, and 14 bases lay between the germline ends. Germline V gene data show CDR1 as SGDLS and CDR2 as YYNGEE. CDR3 size: 16 residues. CDR3 in DNA: TGTGCCAGCAGCTTTTTTCGGGGGTTGAACACCGGGGAGCTGTTTTTT. Translation: CASSFFRGLNTGELFF.

The chain has TRBV29-1 and TRBJ2-1; 10 bases map to TRBD2. Germline V gene sequence: CDR1 SQVTM, CDR2 ANQGSEA. V trimming: 2 bases; J trimming: 0 bases; junction bases outside the gene matches: 7. The CDR3 is made up of 17 amino acids. In DNA, the CDR3 is TGCAGCGTTGAACTAGCGGGGGCCTTAAGCTCCTACAATGAGCAGTTCTTC. This codes for CSVELAGALSSYNEQFF.

This chain uses TRBV5-6 with TRBJ1-1; 7 bases align to TRBD1. In germline, CDR1 is SGHDT, CDR2 YYEEEE. With 3 bases clipped from V and 4 bases from J, the junction kept 6 bases outside the gene matches. The CDR3 covers 14 residues. The DNA for the CDR3 is TGTGCCAGCAGCTACAGGGGAGCTCGCACTGAAGCTTTCTTT. The encoded protein is CASSYRGARTEAFF.

The V call is TRBV27, the J call TRBJ2-7; no reliable D call. Looked up from germline, CDR1 is MNHEY and CDR2 is SMNVEV (reference sequence). CDR3 length: 13 residues. The V and J ends lost 2 bases and 6 bases respectively, with 11 bases between them. The CDR3 DNA follows: TGTGCCAGCAGTTTACTAAGTGTTGGCGAGCAGTACTTC. Its translation: CASSLLSVGEQYF.

The chain combines TRBV9 with TRBJ2-3; TRBD2 matches at 9 bases. CDR1 is SGDLS, CDR2 YYNGEE, per germline. The CDR3 runs to 15 residues. The V gene end was trimmed by 6 bases and the J gene end by 3 bases; junction bases not matched to a gene: 8. The CDR3 bases are TGTGCCAGCAACTTAGCGGGGGCGGGAACAGATACGCAGTATTTT. It yields the protein CASNLAGAGTDTQYF. The full variable domain, with the rest looked up from reference TRBV9 and TRBJ2-3, is DSGVTQTPKHLITATGQRVTLRCSPRSGDLSVYWYQQSLDQGLQFLIQYYNGEERAKGNILERFSAQQFPDLHSELNLSSLELGDSALYFCASNLAGAGTDTQYFGPGTRLTVL.

CDR3 residues: CSALTGFEAFF. The CDR3 DNA reads TGCAGTGCTCTTACAGGTTTTGAAGCTTTCTTT. The chain is built from TRBV20-1 and TRBJ1-1; D is possibly TRBD1 (5 bases). CDR1 and CDR2 from the germline V gene are DFQATT and SNEGSKA (reference sequence). The CDR3 is 11 residues long. Trimming left V 5 bases short and J 7 bases short, with 11 bases between.

The rearrangement links TRBV27 to TRBJ1-2; possibly TRBD1 for D (6 bases). The CDR3 contains 13 residues. Germline lookup yields CDR1 MNHEY and CDR2 SMNVEV (reference sequence). Trimming took off 2 bases at V and 4 bases at J, with 8 bases between the two ends. The CDR3 region is CASSLRGGYGYTF. The CDR3 region has the DNA TGTGCCAGCAGTTTAAGGGGGGGCTATGGCTACACCTTC.

This clone was counted once. Here the CDR3 DNA reads TGTGCCAGCTCTGACACGGCAAATCAGCCCCAGCATTTT. It is translated as CASSDTANQPQHF. The chain couples TRBV19 to TRBJ1-5; D gene unclear. Per germline, CDR1 LNHDA and CDR2 SQIVND (reference sequence). Trimming left V 9 bases short and J 4 bases short, with 13 bases between. There are 13 residues in the CDR3.

This clone has only a few counts. Written as DNA, the CDR3 is TGTGCCAGCAGCTTGGGACAGGGACTGCACGAGCAGTACTTC. It translates to CASSLGQGLHEQYF. V is TRBV5-6 and J is TRBJ2-7; D may be TRBD1 (7 bases). The CDR3 consists of 14 residues. V lost 0 bases and J lost 5, with 12 bases in between. Looked up from germline, CDR1 is SGHDT and CDR2 is YYEEEE.

The rearrangement joins TRBV29-1 to TRBJ1-1, with 7 bases that match TRBD1. The CDR3 consists of 16 residues. CDR1 is SQVTM, CDR2 ANQGSEA, per germline. Trimming took 4 bases from V and 0 from J; bases not matched to a gene: 11. The CDR3 loop reads CSVGGGAKSMNTEAFF. Written as DNA, the CDR3 is TGCAGCGTTGGAGGGGGCGCGAAATCTATGAACACTGAAGCTTTCTTT.

This clone was counted between two and nine times. The chain employs TRBV10-2 and TRBJ2-1; unclear D gene. The ends were cut back, 5 bases at V and 6 bases at J, with 11 bases in the middle. The CDR3 sequence is 13 residues long. CDR1 and CDR2 (germline): WSHSY, SAAADI. CDR3 in amino acids: CASSSGPGNEQFF. The CDR3 DNA sequence: TGCGCCAGCAGTTCGGGTCCCGGCAATGAGCAGTTCTTC.

With respect to this clone: Other DNA sequences within the sample encode an identical CDR3. The V call is TRBV18, the J call TRBJ2-1; the match to TRBD1 covers 11 bases. The length of the CDR3 is 15 residues. V dropped 2 bases and J dropped 3; count of bases not matched to a gene: 0. The germline V gene has CDR1 KGHSH and CDR2 LQKENI. CDR3 in amino acids: CASSPGTGGYNEQFF. The DNA of the CDR3 is TGTGCCAGCTCACCAGGGACAGGGGGCTACAATGAGCAGTTCTTC.

The chain joins TRBV6-5 to TRBJ2-2; TRBD1 might be the D (6 bases). Trimming took 5 bases from V and 3 from J, leaving 13 bases between them. This CDR3 region has 15 residues. Germline V gene lookup returns CDR1 MNHEY and CDR2 SVGAGI. CDR3 coding DNA: TGTGCCAGCAGTCGGGACAACCTATACACCGGGGAGCTGTTTTTT. Translation: CASSRDNLYTGELFF.

The rearrangement uses TRBV11-3 and TRBJ2-7; tentatively, D is TRBD2 (6 bases). The CDR3 is made up of 13 amino acids. V lost 3 bases and J 4 bases, leaving 10 bases between the germline ends. From germline, CDR1 is SGHNT and CDR2 YENEEA. The DNA for the CDR3 is TGTGCCAGCAGCTTTACCGGGGGTTACGAGCAGTACTTC. It codes for CASSFTGGYEQYF.

The V and J genes are TRBV5-6 and TRBJ2-6, with TRBD1 as a possible D gene (6 bases). CDR1 is SGHDT and CDR2 is YYEEEE in the germline V gene. CDR3 size: 16 residues. V was pared by 1 base and J by 0 bases, with 8 bases between. Written as DNA, the CDR3 is TGTGCCAGCAGCTTGTTGGACAGCTCTGGGGCCAACGTCCTGACTTTC. Residues: CASSLLDSSGANVLTF. The whole variable domain, filled in from reference TRBV5-6 and TRBJ2-6, reads DAGVTQSPTHLIKTRGQQVTLRCSPKSGHDTVSWYQQALGQGPQFIFQYYEEEERQRGNFPDRFSGHQFPNYSSELNVNALLLGDSALYLCASSLLDSSGANVLTFGAGSRLTVL.

This clone was counted a few times. This sequence joins TRBV5-6 and TRBJ1-1; the match to TRBD1 covers 7 bases. V dropped 3 bases and J dropped 0; count of bases not matched to a gene: 5. This CDR3 region has 15 residues. Germline V gene lookup returns CDR1 SGHDT and CDR2 YYEEEE. The CDR3 here is CASSSQGNLNTEAFF. CDR3 bases: TGTGCCAGCAGCTCACAGGGGAACTTGAACACTGAAGCTTTCTTT.

The J gene is TRBJ2-5, the V gene TRBV5-1, with TRBD2 as a possible D gene (5 bases). The J call is in doubt because the DNA end fits TRBJ2-7 better. CDR3 length: 13 residues. From germline, CDR1 is SGHRS and CDR2 YFSETQ. The CDR3 nucleotides read TGCGCCAGCAGCTTGTTCGGGGACTACGAGCAGTACTTC. Its translation: CASSLFGDYEQYF.